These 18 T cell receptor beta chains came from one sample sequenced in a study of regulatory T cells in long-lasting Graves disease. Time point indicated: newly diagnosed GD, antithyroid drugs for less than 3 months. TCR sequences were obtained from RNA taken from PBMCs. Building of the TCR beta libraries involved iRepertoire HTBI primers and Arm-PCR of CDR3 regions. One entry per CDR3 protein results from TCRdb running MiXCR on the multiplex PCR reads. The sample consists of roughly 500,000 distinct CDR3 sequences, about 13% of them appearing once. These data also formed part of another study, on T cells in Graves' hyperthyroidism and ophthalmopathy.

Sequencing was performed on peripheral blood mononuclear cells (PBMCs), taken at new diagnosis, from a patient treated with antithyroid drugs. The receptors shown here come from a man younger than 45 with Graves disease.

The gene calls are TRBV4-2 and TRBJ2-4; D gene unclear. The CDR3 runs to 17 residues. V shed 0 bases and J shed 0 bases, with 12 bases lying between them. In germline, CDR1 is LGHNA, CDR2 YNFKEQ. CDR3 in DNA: TGTGCCAGCAGCCAAGATATAGACACACTAGCCAAAAACATTCAGTACTTC. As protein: CASSQDIDTLAKNIQYF.

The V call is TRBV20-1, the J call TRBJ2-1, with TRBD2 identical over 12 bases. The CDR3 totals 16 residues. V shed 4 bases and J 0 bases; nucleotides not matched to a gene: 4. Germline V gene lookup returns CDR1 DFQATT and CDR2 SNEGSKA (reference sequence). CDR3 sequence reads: CSANPTSGSSYNEQFF. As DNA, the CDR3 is TGCAGTGCTAACCCGACTAGCGGGAGCTCCTACAATGAGCAGTTCTTC.

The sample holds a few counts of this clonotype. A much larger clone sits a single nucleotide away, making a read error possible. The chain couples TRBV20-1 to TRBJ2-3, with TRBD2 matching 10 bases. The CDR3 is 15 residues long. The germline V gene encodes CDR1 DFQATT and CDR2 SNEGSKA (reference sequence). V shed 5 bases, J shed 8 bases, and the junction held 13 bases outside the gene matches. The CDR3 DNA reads TGCAGTGCTCATCAAAGCGGGAGGGTTTCAGGTACGCAGTATTTT. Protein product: CSAHQSGRVSGTQYF.

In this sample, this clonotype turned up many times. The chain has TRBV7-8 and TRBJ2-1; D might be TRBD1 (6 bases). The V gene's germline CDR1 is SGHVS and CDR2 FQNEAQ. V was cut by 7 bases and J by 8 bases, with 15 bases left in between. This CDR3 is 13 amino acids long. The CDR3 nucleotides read TGTGCCAGCAACCCCCCAGGGGTTGATGAGCAGTTCTTC. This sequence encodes CASNPPGVDEQFF.

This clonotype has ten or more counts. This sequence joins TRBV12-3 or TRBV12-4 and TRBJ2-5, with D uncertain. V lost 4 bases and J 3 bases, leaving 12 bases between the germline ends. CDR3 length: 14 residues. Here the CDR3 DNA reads TGTGCCAGCAGTTCATCCTCCGTGAAAGAGACCCAGTACTTC. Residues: CASSSSSVKETQYF.

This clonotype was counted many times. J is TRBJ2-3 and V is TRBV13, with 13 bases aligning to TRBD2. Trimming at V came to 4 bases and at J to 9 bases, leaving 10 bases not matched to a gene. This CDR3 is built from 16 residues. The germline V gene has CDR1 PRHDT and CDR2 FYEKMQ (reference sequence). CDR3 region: CASSSRGLAGAETQYF. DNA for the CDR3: TGTGCCAGCAGCTCTCGCGGACTAGCGGGAGCTGAGACGCAGTATTTT.

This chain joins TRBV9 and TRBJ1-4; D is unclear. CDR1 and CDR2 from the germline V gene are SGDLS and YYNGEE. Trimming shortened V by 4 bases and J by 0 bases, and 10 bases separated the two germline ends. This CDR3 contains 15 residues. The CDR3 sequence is CASSSYSATNEKLFF. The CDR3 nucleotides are TGTGCCAGCAGCTCCTACAGCGCAACTAATGAAAAACTGTTTTTT.

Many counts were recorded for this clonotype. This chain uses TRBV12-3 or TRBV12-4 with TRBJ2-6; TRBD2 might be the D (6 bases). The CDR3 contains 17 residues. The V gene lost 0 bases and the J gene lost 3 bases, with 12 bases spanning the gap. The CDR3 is CASSLAGGLDGANVLTF. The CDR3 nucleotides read TGTGCCAGCAGTTTAGCTGGAGGGTTAGATGGGGCCAACGTCCTGACTTTC.

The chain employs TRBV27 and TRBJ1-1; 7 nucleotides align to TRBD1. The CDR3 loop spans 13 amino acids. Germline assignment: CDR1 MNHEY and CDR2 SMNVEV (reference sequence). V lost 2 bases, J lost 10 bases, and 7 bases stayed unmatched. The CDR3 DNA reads TGTGCCAGCAGTTTACTTGACAGGGACGTAGCTTTCTTT. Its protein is CASSLLDRDVAFF.

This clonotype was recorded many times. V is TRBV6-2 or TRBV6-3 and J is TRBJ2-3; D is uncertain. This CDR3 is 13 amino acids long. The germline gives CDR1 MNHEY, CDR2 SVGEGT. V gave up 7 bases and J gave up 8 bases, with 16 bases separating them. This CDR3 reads CASTSPRPGTQYF. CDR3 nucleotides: TGTGCCAGCACCTCGCCCCGCCCGGGTACGCAGTATTTT.

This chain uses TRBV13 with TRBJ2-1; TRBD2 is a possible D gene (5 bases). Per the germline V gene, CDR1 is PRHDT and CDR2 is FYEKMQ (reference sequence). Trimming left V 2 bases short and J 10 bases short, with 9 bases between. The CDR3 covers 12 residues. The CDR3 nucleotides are TGTGCCAGCAGCTTAAGAAGCGGCGAGCAGTTCTTC. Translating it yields CASSLRSGEQFF.

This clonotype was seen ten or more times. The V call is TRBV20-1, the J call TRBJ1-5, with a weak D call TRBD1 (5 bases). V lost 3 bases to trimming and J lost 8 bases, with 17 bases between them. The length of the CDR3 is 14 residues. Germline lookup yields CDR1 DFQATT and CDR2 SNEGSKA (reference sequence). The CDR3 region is CSARLGGGGEPQHF. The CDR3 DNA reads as TGCAGTGCTAGGCTGGGGGGTGGTGGGGAGCCCCAGCATTTT.

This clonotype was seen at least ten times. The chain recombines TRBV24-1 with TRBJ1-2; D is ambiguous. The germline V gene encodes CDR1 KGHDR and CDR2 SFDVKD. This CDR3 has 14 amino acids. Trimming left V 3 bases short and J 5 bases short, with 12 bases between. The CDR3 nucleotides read TGTGCCACCAGTGATGGTTCGGCCCGGTATGGCTACACCTTC. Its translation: CATSDGSARYGYTF.

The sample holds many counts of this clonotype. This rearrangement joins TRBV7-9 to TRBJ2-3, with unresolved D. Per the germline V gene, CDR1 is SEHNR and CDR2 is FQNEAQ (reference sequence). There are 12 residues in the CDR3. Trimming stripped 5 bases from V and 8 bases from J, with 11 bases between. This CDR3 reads CASSKGPGTQYF. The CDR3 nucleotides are TGTGCCAGCAGCAAAGGGCCGGGTACGCAGTATTTT.

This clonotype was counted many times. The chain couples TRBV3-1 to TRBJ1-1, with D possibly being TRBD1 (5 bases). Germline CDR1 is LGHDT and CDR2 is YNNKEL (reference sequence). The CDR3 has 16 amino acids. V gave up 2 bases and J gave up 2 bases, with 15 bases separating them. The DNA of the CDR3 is TGTGCCAGCAGCCAAAGGGGCGGGAGGCTTAACACTGAAGCTTTCTTT. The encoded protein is CASSQRGGRLNTEAFF.

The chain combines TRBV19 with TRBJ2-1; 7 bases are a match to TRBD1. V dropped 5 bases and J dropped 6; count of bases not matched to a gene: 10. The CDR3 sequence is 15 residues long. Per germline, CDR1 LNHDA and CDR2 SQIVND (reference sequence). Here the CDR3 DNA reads TGTGCCAGTAGTTTCCCAGGGGGTGGGGGCAATGAGCAGTTCTTC. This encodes CASSFPGGGGNEQFF.

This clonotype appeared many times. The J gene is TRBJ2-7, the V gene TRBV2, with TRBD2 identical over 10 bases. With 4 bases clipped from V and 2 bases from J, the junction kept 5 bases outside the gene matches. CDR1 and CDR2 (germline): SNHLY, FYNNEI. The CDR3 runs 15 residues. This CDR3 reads CASSVGLAYTYEQYF. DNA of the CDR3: TGTGCCAGCAGTGTGGGACTAGCGTATACCTACGAGCAGTACTTC.

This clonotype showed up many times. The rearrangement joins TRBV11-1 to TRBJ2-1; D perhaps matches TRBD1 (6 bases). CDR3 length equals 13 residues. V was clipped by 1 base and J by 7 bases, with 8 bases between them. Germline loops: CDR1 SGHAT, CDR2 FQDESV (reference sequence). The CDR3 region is CASSLGQANEQFF. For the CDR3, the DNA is TGTGCCAGCAGCTTAGGACAGGCAAATGAGCAGTTCTTC.